The 9 T cell receptor beta chains in this list originate from one sample, sequenced in a study of control samples from healthy donors and cancer patients. Method: immunoSEQ multiplex PCR; TCRdb's copy keeps in-frame clones and lacks some. Here the sample spans about 92,000 clones, around 82% being singletons. Material for sequencing was blood. The receptor set was obtained from an older woman in good health.

The chain is built from TRBV10-2 and TRBJ2-3, with 9 bases matching TRBD2. This CDR3 spans 16 amino acids. Germline values: CDR1 WSHSY, CDR2 SAAADI. V was pared by 2 bases and J by 5 bases, with 8 bases of the junction left unmatched. Here the CDR3 reads CASSEMASGMGDTQYF. The CDR3 bases are TGCGCCAGCAGTGAGATGGCTAGCGGGATGGGAGATACGCAGTATTTT.

The chain recombines TRBV11-2 with TRBJ1-2; no firm D call. This CDR3 is 14 amino acids long. V was trimmed by 1 base and J by 4 bases, leaving 10 bases between them. From germline, CDR1 is SGHAT and CDR2 FQNNGV. CDR3 sequence: CASSLARSGYGYTF. Here the CDR3 DNA reads TGTGCCAGCAGCTTAGCACGTTCTGGCTATGGCTACACCTTC.

The gene calls are TRBV11-3 and TRBJ2-3; tentatively, D is TRBD2 (6 bases). CDR1 is SGHNT and CDR2 is YENEEA in the germline V gene. V lost 1 base and J lost 0, with 11 bases in between. The CDR3 loop spans 16 amino acids. The CDR3 DNA reads TGTGCCAGCAGCTTAGTTAGCGGACCGAGCACAGATACGCAGTATTTT. Its protein is CASSLVSGPSTDTQYF.

This chain joins TRBV28 and TRBJ2-1, with D perhaps given as TRBD1 or TRBD2 (6 bases each). CDR3 length: 15 amino acids. Germline values: CDR1 MDHEN, CDR2 SYDVKM. The V and J ends lost 8 bases and 0 bases respectively, with 14 bases between them. In nucleotides, the CDR3 is TGTGCCAGCTTCATAGGGGGGTCCTCCTACAATGAGCAGTTCTTC. This codes for CASFIGGSSYNEQFF.

The V gene is TRBV6-5, the J gene TRBJ2-1; tentative D call: TRBD2 (7 bases). This CDR3 is built from 13 residues. Trimming shortened V by 6 bases and J by 9 bases, and 15 bases separated the two germline ends. Per germline, CDR1 MNHEY and CDR2 SVGAGI. The CDR3 here is CASRGGGLGEQFF. Here the CDR3 DNA reads TGTGCCAGCAGAGGGGGGGGCTTGGGTGAGCAGTTCTTC.

The J gene is TRBJ2-1, the V gene TRBV29-1; 8 positions match TRBD1. The trim removed 5 bases at V and 7 bases at J, leaving 10 bases unmatched. This CDR3 spans 14 amino acids. Germline lookup yields CDR1 SQVTM and CDR2 ANQGSEA. The CDR3 sequence is CSVNRQGANNEQFF. The DNA of the CDR3 is TGCAGCGTTAATAGGCAGGGGGCGAATAATGAGCAGTTCTTC.

The chain combines TRBV5-1 with TRBJ1-4, with unresolved D. Germline V gene lookup returns CDR1 SGHRS and CDR2 YFSETQ. The CDR3 is made up of 13 amino acids. V lost 5 bases, J lost 8 bases, and 13 bases lay in between. The CDR3 coding sequence is TGCGCCAGCAGTCGTTCCATGCGAGAAAAACTGTTTTTT. Residues: CASSRSMREKLFF.

The rearrangement links TRBV5-5 to TRBJ2-6; 8 positions match TRBD2. CDR3 length equals 17 residues. Unmatched junction bases numbered 8, after V lost 4 bases and J lost 2 bases. Germline V gene lookup returns CDR1 SGHKS and CDR2 YYEKEE (reference sequence). The CDR3, as DNA: TGTGCCAGCAGCCAGACTAGCGTTTTAACTGGGGCCAACGTCCTGACTTTC. Its protein product is CASSQTSVLTGANVLTF.

V is TRBV10-3 and J is TRBJ2-3; 7 bases agree with TRBD2. The CDR3 spans 14 residues. V gave up 3 bases and J gave up 4 bases; unmatched junction bases: 4. The germline CDR1 and CDR2 sequences are ENHRY and SYGVKD. DNA for the CDR3: TGTGCCATCAGTGATGGCGGGAGCTCAGATACGCAGTATTTT. Its translation is CAISDGGSSDTQYF.